The 25 T cell receptor beta chains listed next were all sequenced from one sample in a study of T cells expressing NK-cell markers. TCRdb re-called the 5' RACE reads; every CDR3 protein appears as one record, without DNA. The sample includes some 390,000 distinct CDR3 sequences. The sequencing input was blood T cells: a sorted CD56 or NKG2C T cell subset, CD4+ or CD8+ T cells, or bulk PBMC T cells (not recorded which). The receptor set was obtained from a woman in her fifties or sixties in good health.

The chain recombines TRBV19 with TRBJ1-2. CDR1 is LNHDA and CDR2 is SQIVND in the germline V gene (reference sequence). The CDR3 runs to 13 residues. CDR3 protein: CASGPQLLSGYTF.

V is TRBV25-1 and J is TRBJ1-2; there is no DNA to check the TCRdb D call of TRBD1. The CDR3 totals 14 residues. CDR1 MGHDK and CDR2 SYGVNS come from the germline V gene. CDR3 amino acids: CASKAPDWGDGYTF.

This sequence joins TRBV10-3 and TRBJ2-3; TCRdb gives TRBD1 as the D gene, but with no DNA this cannot be confirmed. The V gene's germline CDR1 is ENHRY and CDR2 SYGVKD. This CDR3 is built from 12 residues. The CDR3 sequence is CATDRGTDTQYF.

The J gene is TRBJ2-2, the V gene TRBV29-1; the TRBD2 assignment by TCRdb is unverifiable without DNA. The CDR3 contains 13 residues. Germline CDR1 SQVTM, CDR2 ANQGSEA. The CDR3 sequence: CSGGTSGSGELFF.

The rearrangement uses TRBV7-2 and TRBJ2-2; the D call from TCRdb, TRBD2, cannot be confirmed without DNA. CDR1 is SGHTA and CDR2 is FQGNSA in the germline V gene. The CDR3 has 16 residues. The CDR3 reads CASTEGLAEGAGELFF.

The chain employs TRBV29-1 and TRBJ2-5; TCRdb proposes TRBD2, but this gene call is untestable without DNA. Per germline, CDR1 SQVTM and CDR2 ANQGSEA. This CDR3 region has 13 residues. This CDR3 reads CSVEEISAGAQYF. Full variable domain (outside the CDR3, taken from reference TRBV29-1 and TRBJ2-5): SAVISQKPSRDICQRGTSLTIQCQVDSQVTMMFWYRQQPGQSLTLIATANQGSEATYESGFVIDKFPISRPNLTFSTLTVSNMSPEDSSIYLCSVEEISAGAQYFGPGTRLLVL.

This rearrangement joins TRBV12-3 or TRBV12-4 to TRBJ1-2. The CDR3 spans 14 residues. The CDR3 loop reads CASSLSGLNYGYTF.

The chain couples TRBV14 to TRBJ2-5; TCRdb lists TRBD1, though no DNA is available to test this call. The CDR3 is made up of 15 amino acids. CDR1 is SGHDN, CDR2 FVKESK, per germline. The CDR3 here is CASSLGAAYQETQYF.

This sequence joins TRBV7-8 and TRBJ2-7; TCRdb calls TRBD1, which cannot be checked without DNA. In germline, CDR1 is SGHVS, CDR2 FQNEAQ. The CDR3 contains 16 residues. CDR3 sequence: CASSPSGWDRAHEQYF.

The chain uses TRBV6-1 and TRBJ2-3; no DNA is available, so the TRBD1 call from TCRdb remains unchecked. Per the germline V gene, CDR1 is MNHNS and CDR2 is SASEGT. The CDR3 has 17 residues. Here the CDR3 reads CASSIFRGESGTDTQYF.

The chain links TRBV7-9 to TRBJ1-1; TCRdb indicates TRBD1, and absent DNA this call remains unverified. CDR1 SEHNR and CDR2 FQNEAQ come from the germline V gene (reference sequence). The CDR3 length is 13 residues. This chain's CDR3 is CASSSPYGTEAFF.

This rearrangement joins TRBV7-2 to TRBJ2-2; TCRdb proposes TRBD2, but this gene call is untestable without DNA. Germline loops: CDR1 SGHTA, CDR2 FQGNSA. CDR3 length: 15 amino acids. The CDR3 region is CASSLFLAVTGELFF.

The CDR3 loop reads CASSLDIKGAEAFF. This chain links TRBV5-1 with TRBJ1-1. CDR3 size: 14 residues. Per germline, CDR1 SGHRS and CDR2 YFSETQ.

The gene calls are TRBV11-3 and TRBJ2-1; TCRdb's D call, TRBD2, is unchecked because there is no DNA. Germline V lookup: CDR1 SGHNT, CDR2 YENEEA. The length of the CDR3 is 19 residues. The CDR3 protein is CASSSYVGGPLGSYNEQFF.

The gene calls are TRBV10-2 and TRBJ2-7; the D gene TCRdb calls, TRBD2, cannot be checked with no DNA. The CDR3 length is 12 residues. Germline loops: CDR1 WSHSY, CDR2 SAAADI. The CDR3 protein is CASSVEGPNEYF.

The chain combines TRBV7-6 with TRBJ2-7; TCRdb reports TRBD2, a call that lacks DNA to check it against. Looked up from germline, CDR1 is SGHVS and CDR2 is FNYEAQ. The length of the CDR3 is 19 residues. The CDR3 here is CASSLDGGLAGSGSYEQYF.

The rearrangement links TRBV27 to TRBJ2-2; TCRdb picks TRBD1, but there is no DNA to check that call. The V gene's germline CDR1 is MNHEY and CDR2 SMNVEV (reference sequence). The CDR3 covers 21 residues. The CDR3 region is CASSPRGWDRGTITNTGELFF.

The J gene is TRBJ2-7, the V gene TRBV10-3; TCRdb selects TRBD2, and the lack of DNA leaves this call unchecked. The CDR3 length is 14 residues. Germline V lookup: CDR1 ENHRY, CDR2 SYGVKD. The CDR3 reads CAIRSSGRPYEQYF.

The gene calls are TRBV20-1 and TRBJ2-1; the D call of TRBD2 rests on TCRdb alone, since no DNA is present to check it. Germline lookup yields CDR1 DFQATT and CDR2 SNEGSKA (reference sequence). The CDR3 totals 14 residues. CDR3 residues: CSARAGTSYNEQFF.

The V and J genes are TRBV20-1 and TRBJ2-1; TCRdb designates TRBD2, a call that cannot be tested without DNA. Germline-derived CDR1 and CDR2 are DFQATT and SNEGSKA (reference sequence). CDR3 size: 15 residues. CDR3 amino acids: CSASASPWTSGEQFF.

This chain joins TRBV25-1 and TRBJ2-7; no DNA is available, so the TRBD2 call from TCRdb remains unchecked. CDR1 is MGHDK and CDR2 is SYGVNS in the germline V gene. CDR3 length equals 15 residues. CDR3 protein: CAITRTSGRAYEQYF.

This sequence joins TRBV3-1 and TRBJ2-3; there is no DNA to check the TCRdb D call of TRBD1. The CDR3 is made up of 15 amino acids. Germline CDR1 is LGHDT and CDR2 is YNNKEL (reference sequence). CDR3 sequence reads: CASSGLEGVTDTQYF.

This chain links TRBV14 with TRBJ2-5; TCRdb's D call of TRBD2 is untestable without DNA. The germline V gene encodes CDR1 SGHDN and CDR2 FVKESK. This CDR3 comprises 16 residues. This CDR3 is CASSQGPLAGVETQYF.

The chain uses TRBV29-1 and TRBJ2-1; the D call from TCRdb, TRBD1, cannot be confirmed without DNA. The length of the CDR3 is 13 residues. CDR1 is SQVTM and CDR2 is ANQGSEA in the germline V gene. The chain's CDR3 is CSFPLSGYNEQFF.

The rearrangement uses TRBV6-4 and TRBJ2-1. The germline gives CDR1 MRHNA, CDR2 SNTAGT. This CDR3 spans 17 amino acids. The CDR3 reads CASSEGRSGVFDNEQFF.